This T cell receptor (beta chain) comes out of a study of a mutant IDH1 vaccine in newly diagnosed glioma. Turning to this clone: Its antigen is unknown.

Sequencing was performed with immunoSEQ multiplex PCR; in TCRdb, only in-frame clones are kept and a portion is missing. The sample gives around 30,000 clones, around nine tenths of which show up once; approximately 2% is in the top ten. The V segment lost 4 bases and the J segment 4 bases; nucleotides outside the gene matches: 2. The CDR3 totals 13 residues. Germline CDR1 and CDR2: PRHDT and FYEKMQ (reference sequence). Overall study findings and caveats: Induction of immune responses by the vaccine occurred in just under 95% of patients.

Time point denoted: week 47, end of study. Alongside topical imiquimod, each dose of vaccine comprised 300 ug of mutant IDH1 20-mer peptide. The TCR comes from a man aged 40-49 years with glioma. The rearrangement links TRBV13 to TRBJ1-1; TRBD1 aligns across 8 bases. Source: PBMCs, taken from a glioma patient whose treatment included an IDH1 peptide vaccine. The DNA of the CDR3 is TGTGCCAGCAGCTCTACAGGGGGCACTGAAGCTTTCTTT. This sequence encodes CASSSTGGTEAFF.